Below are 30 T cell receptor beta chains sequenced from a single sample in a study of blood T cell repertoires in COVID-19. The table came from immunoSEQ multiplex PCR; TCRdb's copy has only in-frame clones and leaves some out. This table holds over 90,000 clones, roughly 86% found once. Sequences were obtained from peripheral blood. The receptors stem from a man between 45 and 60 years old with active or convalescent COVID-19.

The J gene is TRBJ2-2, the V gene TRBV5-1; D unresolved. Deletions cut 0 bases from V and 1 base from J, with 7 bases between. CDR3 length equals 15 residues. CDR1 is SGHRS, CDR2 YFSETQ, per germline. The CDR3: CASSLASLNTGELFF. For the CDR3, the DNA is TGCGCCAGCAGCTTGGCCTCCCTGAACACCGGGGAGCTGTTTTTT.

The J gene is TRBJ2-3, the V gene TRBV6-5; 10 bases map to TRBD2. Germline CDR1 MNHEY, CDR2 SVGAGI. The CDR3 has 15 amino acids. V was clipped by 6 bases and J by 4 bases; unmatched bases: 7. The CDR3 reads CASSQRGGRADTQYF. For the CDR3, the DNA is TGTGCCAGCAGCCAGCGGGGGGGGAGGGCAGATACGCAGTATTTT.

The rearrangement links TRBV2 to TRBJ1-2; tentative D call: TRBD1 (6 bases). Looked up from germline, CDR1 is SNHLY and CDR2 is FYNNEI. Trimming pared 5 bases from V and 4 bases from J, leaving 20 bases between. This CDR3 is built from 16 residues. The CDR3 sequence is CASSSTIQGPTYGYTF. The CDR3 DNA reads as TGTGCCAGCAGTTCCACTATACAGGGCCCGACCTATGGCTACACCTTC.

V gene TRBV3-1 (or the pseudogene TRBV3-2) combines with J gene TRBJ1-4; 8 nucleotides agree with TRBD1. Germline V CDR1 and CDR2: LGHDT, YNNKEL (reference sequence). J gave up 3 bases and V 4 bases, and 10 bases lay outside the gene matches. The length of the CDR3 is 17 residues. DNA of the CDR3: TGTGCCAGCAGCCCCGGACAGGGCGGGGGAGCTAATGAAAAACTGTTTTTT. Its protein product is CASSPGQGGGANEKLFF.

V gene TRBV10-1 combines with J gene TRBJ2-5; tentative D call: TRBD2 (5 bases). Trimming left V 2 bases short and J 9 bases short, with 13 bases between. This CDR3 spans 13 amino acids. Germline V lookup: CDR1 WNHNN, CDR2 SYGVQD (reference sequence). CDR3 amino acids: CASSEMRTGAQYF. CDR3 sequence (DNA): TGCGCCAGCAGTGAGATGAGGACCGGGGCCCAGTACTTC.

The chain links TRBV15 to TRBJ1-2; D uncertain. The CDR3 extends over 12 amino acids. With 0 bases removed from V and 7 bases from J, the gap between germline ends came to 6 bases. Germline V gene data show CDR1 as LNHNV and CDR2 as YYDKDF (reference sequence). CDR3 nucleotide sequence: TGTGCCACCAGCAGAGATCGTAGTGGCTACACCTTC. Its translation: CATSRDRSGYTF.

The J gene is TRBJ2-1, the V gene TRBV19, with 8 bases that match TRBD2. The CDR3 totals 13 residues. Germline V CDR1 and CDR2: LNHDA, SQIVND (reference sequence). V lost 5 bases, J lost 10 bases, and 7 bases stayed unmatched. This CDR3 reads CASSPRGGREQFF. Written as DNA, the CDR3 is TGTGCCAGTAGTCCCCGGGGGGGTCGAGAGCAGTTCTTC.

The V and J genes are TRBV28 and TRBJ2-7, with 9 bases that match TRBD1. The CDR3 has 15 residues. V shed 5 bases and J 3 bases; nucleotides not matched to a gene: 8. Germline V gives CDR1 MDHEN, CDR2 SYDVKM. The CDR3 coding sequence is TGTGCCAGCAGTCCGACCGGGACAGGGCTCTACGAGCAGTACTTC. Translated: CASSPTGTGLYEQYF.

The CDR3 spells CASSLWGRTDTQYF. The CDR3 region has the DNA TGCGCCAGCAGCTTGTGGGGGAGGACAGATACGCAGTATTTT. The chain couples TRBV5-1 to TRBJ2-3, with D possibly matching TRBD2 (6 bases). The V gene lost 1 base and the J gene lost 3 bases, with 9 bases spanning the gap. This CDR3 is 14 amino acids long. Germline lookup yields CDR1 SGHRS and CDR2 YFSETQ.

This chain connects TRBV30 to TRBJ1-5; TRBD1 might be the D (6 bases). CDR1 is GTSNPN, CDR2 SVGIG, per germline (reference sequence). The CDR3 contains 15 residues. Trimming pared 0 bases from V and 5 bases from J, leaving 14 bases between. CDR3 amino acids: CAWSVAGAHYQPQHF. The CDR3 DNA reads TGTGCCTGGAGTGTAGCGGGGGCGCATTATCAGCCCCAGCATTTT.

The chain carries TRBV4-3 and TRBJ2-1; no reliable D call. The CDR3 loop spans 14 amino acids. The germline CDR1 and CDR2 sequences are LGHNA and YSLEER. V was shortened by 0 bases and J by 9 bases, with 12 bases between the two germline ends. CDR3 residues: CASSQDSQMGEQFF. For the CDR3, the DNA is TGCGCCAGCAGCCAAGATAGCCAGATGGGTGAGCAGTTCTTC.

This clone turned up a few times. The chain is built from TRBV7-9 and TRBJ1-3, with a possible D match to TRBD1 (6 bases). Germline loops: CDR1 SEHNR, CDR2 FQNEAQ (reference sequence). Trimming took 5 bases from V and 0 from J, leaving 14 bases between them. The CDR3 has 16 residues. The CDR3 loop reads CASSPRDTSSGNTIYF. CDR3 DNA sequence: TGTGCCAGCAGCCCCCGGGACACCAGCTCTGGAAACACCATATATTTT. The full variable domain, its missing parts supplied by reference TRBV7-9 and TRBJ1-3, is DTGVSQNPRHKITKRGQNVTFRCDPISEHNRLYWYRQTLGQGPEFLTYFQNEAQLEKSRLLSDRFSAERPKGSFSTLEIQRTEQGDSAMYLCASSPRDTSSGNTIYFGEGSWLTVV.

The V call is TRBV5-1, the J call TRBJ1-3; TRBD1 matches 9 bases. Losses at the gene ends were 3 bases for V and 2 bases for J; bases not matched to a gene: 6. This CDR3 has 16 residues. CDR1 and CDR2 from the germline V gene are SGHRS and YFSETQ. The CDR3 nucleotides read TGCGCCAGCAGCTATACAGGGGGCGCAGCTGGAAACACCATATATTTT. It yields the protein CASSYTGGAAGNTIYF. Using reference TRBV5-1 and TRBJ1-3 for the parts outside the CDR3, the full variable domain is KAGVTQTPRYLIKTRGQQVTLSCSPISGHRSVSWYQQTPGQGLQFLFEYFSETQRNKGNFPGRFSGRQFSNSRSEMNVSTLELGDSALYLCASSYTGGAAGNTIYFGEGSWLTVV.

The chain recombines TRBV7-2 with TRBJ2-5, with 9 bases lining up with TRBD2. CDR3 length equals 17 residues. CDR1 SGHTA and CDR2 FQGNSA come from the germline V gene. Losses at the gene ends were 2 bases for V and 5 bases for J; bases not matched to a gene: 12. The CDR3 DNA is TGTGCCAGCAGCTTAAGGGTTAGCGGGGGTCTTTGGGAGACCCAGTACTTC. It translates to CASSLRVSGGLWETQYF.

The CDR3 coding sequence is TGCGCCAGCAGCTTTAATACAGGAAATTATAATTCACCCCTCCACTTT. This sequence encodes CASSFNTGNYNSPLHF. This chain links TRBV5-1 with TRBJ1-6, with D possibly TRBD1 on 5 matching bases. V was cut by 2 bases and J by 4 bases, with 13 bases left in between. The CDR3 runs 16 residues. The germline CDR1 and CDR2 sequences are SGHRS and YFSETQ.

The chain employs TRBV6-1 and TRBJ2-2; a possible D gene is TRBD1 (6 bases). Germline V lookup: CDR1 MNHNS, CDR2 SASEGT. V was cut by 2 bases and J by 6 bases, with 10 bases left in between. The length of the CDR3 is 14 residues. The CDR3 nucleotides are TGTGCCAGCAGTGAACAAGGGGGTTCCGGGGAGCTGTTTTTT. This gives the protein CASSEQGGSGELFF.

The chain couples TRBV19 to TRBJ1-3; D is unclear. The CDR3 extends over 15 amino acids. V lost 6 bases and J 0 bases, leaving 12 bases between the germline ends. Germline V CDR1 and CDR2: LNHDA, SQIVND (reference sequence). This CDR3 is CASRKAASSGNTIYF. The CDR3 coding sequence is TGTGCCAGTAGAAAAGCTGCTAGCTCTGGAAACACCATATATTTT. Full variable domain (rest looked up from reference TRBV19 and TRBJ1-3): DGGITQSPKYLFRKEGQNVTLSCEQNLNHDAMYWYRQDPGQGLRLIYYSQIVNDFQKGDIAEGYSVSREKKESFPLTVTSAQKNPTAFYLCASRKAASSGNTIYFGEGSWLTVV.

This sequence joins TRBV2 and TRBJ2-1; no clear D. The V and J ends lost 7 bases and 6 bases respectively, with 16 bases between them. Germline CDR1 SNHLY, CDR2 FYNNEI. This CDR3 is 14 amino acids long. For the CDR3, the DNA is TGTGCCAGCAAGCGTACTCAAAACGTCAATGAGCAGTTCTTC. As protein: CASKRTQNVNEQFF. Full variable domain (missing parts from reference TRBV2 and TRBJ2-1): EPEVTQTPSHQVTQMGQEVILRCVPISNHLYFYWYRQILGQKVEFLVSFYNNEISEKSEIFDDQFSVERPDGSNFTLKIRSTKLEDSAMYFCASKRTQNVNEQFFGPGTRLTVL.

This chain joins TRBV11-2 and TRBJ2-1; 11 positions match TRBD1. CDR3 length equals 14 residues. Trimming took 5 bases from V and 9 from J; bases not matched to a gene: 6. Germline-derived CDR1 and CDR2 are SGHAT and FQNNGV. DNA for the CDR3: TGTGCCAGCAGCCTGGACAGGGGGCTTGGTGAGCAGTTCTTC. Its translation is CASSLDRGLGEQFF. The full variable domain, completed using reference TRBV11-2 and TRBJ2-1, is EAGVAQSPRYKIIEKRQSVAFWCNPISGHATLYWYQQILGQGPKLLIQFQNNGVVDDSQLPKDRFSAERLKGVDSTLKIQPAKLEDSAVYLCASSLDRGLGEQFFGPGTRLTVL.

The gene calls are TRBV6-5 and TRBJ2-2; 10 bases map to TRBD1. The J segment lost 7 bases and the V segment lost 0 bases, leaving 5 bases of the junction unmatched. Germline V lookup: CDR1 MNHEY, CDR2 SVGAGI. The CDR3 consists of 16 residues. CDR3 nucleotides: TGTGCCAGCAGTTACTCGAGGGACAGGGGAGGCGGGGAGCTGTTTTTT. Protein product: CASSYSRDRGGGELFF.

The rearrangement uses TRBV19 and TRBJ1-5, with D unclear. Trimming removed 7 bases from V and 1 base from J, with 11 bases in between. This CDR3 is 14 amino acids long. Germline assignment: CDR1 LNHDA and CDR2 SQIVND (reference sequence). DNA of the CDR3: TGTGCCAGTACAGGACTGAGAAGCAATCAGCCCCAGCATTTT. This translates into CASTGLRSNQPQHF.

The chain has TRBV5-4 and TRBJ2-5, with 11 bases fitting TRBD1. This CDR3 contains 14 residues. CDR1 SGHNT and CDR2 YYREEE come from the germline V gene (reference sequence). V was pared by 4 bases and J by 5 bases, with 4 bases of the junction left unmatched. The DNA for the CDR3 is TGTGCCAGCAGCCCGGACAGGGGGCTGGAGACCCAGTACTTC. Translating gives CASSPDRGLETQYF. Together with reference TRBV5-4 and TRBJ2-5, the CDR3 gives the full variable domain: ETGVTQSPTHLIKTRGQQVTLRCSSQSGHNTVSWYQQALGQGPQFIFQYYREEENGRGNFPPRFSGLQFPNYSSELNVNALELDDSALYLCASSPDRGLETQYFGPGTRLLVL.

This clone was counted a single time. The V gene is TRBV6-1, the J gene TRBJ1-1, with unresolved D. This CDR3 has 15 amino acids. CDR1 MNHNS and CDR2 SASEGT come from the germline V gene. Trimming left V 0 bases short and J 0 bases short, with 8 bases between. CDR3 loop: CASSEARGLNTEAFF. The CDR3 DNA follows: TGTGCCAGCAGTGAAGCCCGAGGGTTGAACACTGAAGCTTTCTTT.

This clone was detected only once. CDR3 nucleotides: TGTGCCAGCAGCGGAGGACGTTCCGGACAGGAAAACACCATATATTTT. Amino acid sequence: CASSGGRSGQENTIYF. The J gene is TRBJ1-3, the V gene TRBV9; TRBD1 aligns across 7 bases. The CDR3 is made up of 16 amino acids. Germline CDR1 SGDLS, CDR2 YYNGEE. V lost 3 bases to trimming and J lost 6 bases; unmatched junction nucleotides: 12.

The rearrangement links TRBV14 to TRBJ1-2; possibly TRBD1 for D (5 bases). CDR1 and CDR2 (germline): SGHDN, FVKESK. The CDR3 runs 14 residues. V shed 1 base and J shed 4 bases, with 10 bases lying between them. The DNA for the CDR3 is TGTGCCAGCAGCCAAGCAGGGTCGGGCTATGGCTACACCTTC. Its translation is CASSQAGSGYGYTF.

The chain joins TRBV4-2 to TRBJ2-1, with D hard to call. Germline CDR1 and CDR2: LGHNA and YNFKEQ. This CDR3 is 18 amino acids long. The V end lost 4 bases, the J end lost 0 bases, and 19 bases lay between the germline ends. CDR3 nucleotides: TGTGCCAGCAGCCCGTCCAACCACGGGTTTAGCTCCTACAATGAGCAGTTCTTC. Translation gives CASSPSNHGFSSYNEQFF.

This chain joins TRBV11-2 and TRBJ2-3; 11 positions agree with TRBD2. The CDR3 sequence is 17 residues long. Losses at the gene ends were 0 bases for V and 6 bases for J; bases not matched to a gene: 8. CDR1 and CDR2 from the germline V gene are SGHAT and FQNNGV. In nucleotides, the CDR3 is TGTGCCAGCAGCTTAGAGGCTAGCGGGGGGTTGGCGGATACGCAGTATTTT. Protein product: CASSLEASGGLADTQYF.

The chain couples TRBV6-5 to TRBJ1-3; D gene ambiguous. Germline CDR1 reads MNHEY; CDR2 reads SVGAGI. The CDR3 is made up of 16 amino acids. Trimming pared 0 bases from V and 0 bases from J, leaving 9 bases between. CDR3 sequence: CASSYSGFRSGNTIYF. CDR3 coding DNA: TGTGCCAGCAGTTACTCGGGCTTTCGCTCTGGAAACACCATATATTTT.

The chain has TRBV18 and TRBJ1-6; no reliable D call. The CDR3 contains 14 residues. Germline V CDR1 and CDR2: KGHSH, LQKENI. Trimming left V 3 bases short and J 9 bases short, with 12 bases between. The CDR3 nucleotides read TGTGCCAGCTCACCTGGAGAGATCGGTTCACCCCTCCACTTT. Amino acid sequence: CASSPGEIGSPLHF.

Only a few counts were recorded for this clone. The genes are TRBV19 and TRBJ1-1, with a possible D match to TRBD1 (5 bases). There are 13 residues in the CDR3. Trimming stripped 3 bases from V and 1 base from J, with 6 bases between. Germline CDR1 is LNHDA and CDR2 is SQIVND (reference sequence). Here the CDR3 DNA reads TGTGCCAGTAGTATTAGGGGGAACACTGAAGCTTTCTTT. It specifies CASSIRGNTEAFF.